This entry lists 3 T cell receptor beta chains sequenced from one sample in a study of human T cells and chemical hapten exposure. Stated treatment: therapeutic diphenylcyclopropenone sensitization with weekly scalp DPC. The library put unique molecular identifiers onto individual cDNA molecules. TCRdb re-called the reads through MiXCR, storing one row per CDR3 protein. Among some 2,200 distinct CDR3 sequences listed, less than 70% were seen once. The sample in question was whole blood, obtained before DPC sensitization or 2, 6, or about 24 weeks after (not recorded which). These receptors were obtained from an adult with alopecia areata. Some clones in this sample may be carry-over from other donors' samples. This table probably holds off-target reads from a library built for another chain.

The gene calls are TRBV9 and TRBJ2-7, with 7 positions matching TRBD1. Germline V gene sequence: CDR1 SGDLS, CDR2 YYNGEE. The V and J ends lost 4 bases and 3 bases, in that order; junction bases with no gene match: 4. The CDR3 consists of 13 residues. The CDR3 sequence is CASSRDSGYEQYF. CDR3 nucleotide sequence: TGTGCCAGCAGCAGGGACAGCGGCTACGAGCAGTACTTC.

The chain employs TRBV6-2 or TRBV6-3 and TRBJ2-7, with 8 bases lining up with TRBD2. This CDR3 has 15 amino acids. J gave up 7 bases and V 5 bases, and 13 bases lay outside the gene matches. Germline-derived CDR1 and CDR2 are MNHEY and SVGEGT. CDR3 protein: CASSLAGGPGREQYF. The CDR3 DNA sequence: TGTGCCAGCAGTCTCGCGGGAGGCCCAGGAAGGGAGCAGTACTTC.

The chain is built from TRBV19 and TRBJ2-3; tentative D call: TRBD2 (5 bases). The CDR3 sequence is 15 residues long. Trimming stripped 3 bases from V and 4 bases from J, with 14 bases between. The V gene's germline CDR1 is LNHDA and CDR2 SQIVND (reference sequence). CDR3 nucleotides: TGTGCCAGTAGTATTTTCCGGGGAAGCCCAGATACGCAGTATTTT. The encoded protein is CASSIFRGSPDTQYF.